This T cell receptor (beta chain) was profiled in a study of response to subunit inactivated influenza vaccine. Study findings and constraints: The authors suggested that every seasonal influenza vaccination recruits few new T cells.

There are 13 residues in the CDR3. Germline CDR1 reads SGHAT; CDR2 reads FQNNGV. The germline V and J ends were trimmed by 2 bases and 3 bases, with 6 bases remaining between them. TCRdb reprocessed the RT-PCR reads via MiXCR and lists one record per CDR3 protein. The data contain 800,000 or so distinct CDR3 sequences, 21% of them singletons. For this clonotype: Its antigen is not identified.

This rearrangement joins TRBV11-2 to TRBJ2-3; D is unclear. The material sequenced was PBMCs from blood, taken 4 to 6 days after vaccination. The clonotype comes from a man over 45 who received an inactivated influenza vaccine. CDR3 in amino acids: CASSLLLTDTQYF. The CDR3 region has the DNA TGTGCCAGCAGCTTACTACTGACAGATACGCAGTATTTT. Combining the CDR3 with reference TRBV11-2 and TRBJ2-3 gives the whole variable domain EAGVAQSPRYKIIEKRQSVAFWCNPISGHATLYWYQQILGQGPKLLIQFQNNGVVDDSQLPKDRFSAERLKGVDSTLKIQPAKLEDSAVYLCASSLLLTDTQYFGPGTRLTVL.